This is a list of T cell receptor beta chains from one sample in a study of spatial heterogeneity in lung cancer. TCRdb reprocessed the 5' RACE reads with MiXCR, giving one entry per CDR3 protein. The table has some 41,000 distinct CDR3 sequences, approximately 6.3% seen once. This material consisted of PBMCs, taken at surgery. Receptors were obtained from a female donor with early-stage non-small cell lung cancer. Both conserved end residues are part of each CDR3. A D gene is named only where the DNA matches it firmly. Some rows have no size entry. The others give once, few or many, or a class for an expanded clone.

abundance: -; j_gene: TRBJ1-1; d_gene: -; v_gene: TRBV12-3/TRBV12-4; CDR3nt: TGTGCCAGCAGTTTCAGGCGGAGGAACACTGAAGCTTTCTTT; CDR3aa: CASSFRRRNTEAFF
abundance: many; j_gene: TRBJ1-1; d_gene: -; v_gene: TRBV12-3/TRBV12-4; CDR3nt: TGTGCCAGCAGTGGACCGATGAACACTGAAGCTTTCTTT; CDR3aa: CASSGPMNTEAFF
abundance: -; j_gene: TRBJ2-1; d_gene: TRBD2; v_gene: TRBV20-1; CDR3nt: TGCAGTGCCTCCAAACCTAGCGGGGGGGCCTCAAAGTTGTTCTTC; CDR3aa: CSASKPSGGASKLFF
abundance: many; j_gene: TRBJ1-1; d_gene: -; v_gene: TRBV3-1; CDR3nt: TGTGCCAGCACCCAAGGGAGCCCGACTGAAGCTTTCTTT; CDR3aa: CASTQGSPTEAFF
abundance: -; j_gene: TRBJ2-1; d_gene: -; v_gene: TRBV18; CDR3nt: TGTGCCAGCTCACCAACGGACCTCTCCTACAATGAGCAGTTCTTC; CDR3aa: CASSPTDLSYNEQFF
abundance: many; j_gene: TRBJ2-6; d_gene: -; v_gene: TRBV28; CDR3nt: TGTGCCAGCAGTTTATACGGGGCTGGGGCCAACGTCCTGACTTTC; CDR3aa: CASSLYGAGANVLTF
abundance: many; j_gene: TRBJ2-2; d_gene: -; v_gene: TRBV3-1; CDR3nt: TGTGCCAGCAAACGATCAGGGGCGTTGGGGAACACCGGGGAGCTGTTTTTT; CDR3aa: CASKRSGALGNTGELFF
abundance: -; j_gene: TRBJ1-1; d_gene: TRBD1; v_gene: TRBV11-2; CDR3nt: TGTGCCAGCAGCTTAGATCTCACCGACAGGGGTGAAGCTTTCTTT; CDR3aa: CASSLDLTDRGEAFF
abundance: many; j_gene: TRBJ2-7; d_gene: -; v_gene: TRBV7-9; CDR3nt: TGTGCCAGCAGCCATCCGGGGGCTACCTACGAGCAGTACTTC; CDR3aa: CASSHPGATYEQYF
abundance: -; j_gene: TRBJ1-5; d_gene: -; v_gene: TRBV5-1; CDR3nt: TGCGCCAGCAGCCGTGGAGACGCGAATCAGCCCCAGCATTTT; CDR3aa: CASSRGDANQPQHF
abundance: many; j_gene: TRBJ1-2; d_gene: -; v_gene: TRBV29-1; CDR3nt: TGCAGCGTTGTGTGGGACTACTATGGCTACACCTTC; CDR3aa: CSVVWDYYGYTF
abundance: many; j_gene: TRBJ2-1; d_gene: -; v_gene: TRBV5-1; CDR3nt: TGCGCCAGCAGCTTTGGGGGAGTCAATGAGCAGTTCTTC; CDR3aa: CASSFGGVNEQFF